The entry below describes one T cell receptor (beta chain). Generated by immunoSEQ multiplex PCR, the TCRdb table keeps only in-frame clones and is missing some. The sample lists about 78,000 clones, approximately 95% occurring once. With 3 bases clipped from V and 5 bases from J, the junction kept 21 bases outside the gene matches. This CDR3 is built from 19 residues. CDR1 and CDR2 from the germline V gene are SGHVS and FQNEAQ. The data originate from a study of technical replicates of blood from a handful of donors. The sample comprised T cells isolated from PBMCs. This clonotype was sampled from a human donor in good health. The gene calls are TRBV7-8 and TRBJ2-7, with TRBD1 matching 8 bases. The CDR3 protein is CASSFIKGAGGSPSHEQYF. The DNA of the CDR3 is TGTGCCAGCAGCTTTATCAAAGGGGCAGGGGGCTCACCTTCGCACGAGCAGTACTTC.